This T cell receptor beta chain was sequenced during a study of graft-versus-host responses after intestinal transplantation. As regards this clone: Its target is not known.

V was cut by 5 bases and J by 0 bases, with 8 bases left in between. The CDR3 has 13 amino acids. Germline CDR1 MNHEY, CDR2 SMNVEV (reference sequence). The method was immunoSEQ multiplex PCR; TCRdb's version includes in-frame clones alone and lacks a portion of them. Of about 90,000 clones listed, roughly 92% are singletons. This TCR derives from a human donor who received an intestinal transplant. V and J are TRBV27 and TRBJ2-7; D remains unclear. The sample here was unstimulated CD4+ T cells sorted from spleen or lymph node cells, taken before intestinal transplant. This chain's CDR3 is CASSPRNSYEQYF. CDR3 nucleotide sequence: TGTGCCAGCAGTCCCCGCAACTCCTACGAGCAGTACTTC.